Presented here are 21 T cell receptor beta chains from one specimen sequenced in a study of long-term antiretroviral therapy in people with HIV. The immunoSEQ assay was v3.0, run at survey level. Assay: immunoSEQ multiplex PCR; the TCRdb copy retains only in-frame clones and omits some. The sample shows about 27,000 clones, 70% to 90% of them seen only once. The material was unsorted PBMCs, obtained 3 years after starting antiretroviral therapy. The receptor set was obtained from a man aged 40-49 years with HIV.

The rearrangement uses TRBV6-5 and TRBJ1-5; 7 bases map to TRBD1. This CDR3 comprises 13 residues. Germline assignment: CDR1 MNHEY and CDR2 SVGAGI. V lost 6 bases and J lost 3; bases outside the gene matches: 2. CDR3 in amino acids: CASRGTVNQPQHF. CDR3 coding DNA: TGTGCCAGCAGGGGGACAGTCAATCAGCCCCAGCATTTT.

The gene calls are TRBV27 and TRBJ2-1; D ambiguous. The CDR3 extends over 14 amino acids. V lost 6 bases to trimming and J lost 5 bases, with 14 bases between them. Germline loops: CDR1 MNHEY, CDR2 SMNVEV (reference sequence). The CDR3 loop is CASSDVSTDNEQFF. The CDR3 coding sequence is TGTGCCAGCAGCGACGTTTCGACTGACAATGAGCAGTTCTTC.

J is TRBJ1-5 and V is TRBV19; D call uncertain. The germline CDR1 and CDR2 sequences are LNHDA and SQIVND (reference sequence). V shed 0 bases and J shed 4 bases, with 19 bases lying between them. There are 18 residues in the CDR3. The CDR3 here is CASSIDLLGLTQNQPQHF. The CDR3 bases are TGTGCCAGTAGTATAGATCTATTAGGGTTGACCCAAAATCAGCCCCAGCATTTT.

V and J are TRBV9 and TRBJ2-1, with D possibly being TRBD2 (6 bases). The V gene's germline CDR1 is SGDLS and CDR2 YYNGEE. V lost 2 bases and J 7 bases, leaving 10 bases between the germline ends. The CDR3 runs to 13 residues. CDR3 protein: CASSVTSWNEQFF. For the CDR3, the DNA is TGTGCCAGCAGCGTGACTAGTTGGAATGAGCAGTTCTTC. The full variable domain, its missing parts supplied by reference TRBV9 and TRBJ2-1, is DSGVTQTPKHLITATGQRVTLRCSPRSGDLSVYWYQQSLDQGLQFLIQYYNGEERAKGNILERFSAQQFPDLHSELNLSSLELGDSALYFCASSVTSWNEQFFGPGTRLTVL.

This clone showed up just once. The CDR3 DNA reads as TGTGCCAGCAGCTTCGGGCTAATAGAAAGGGACACTGAAGCTTTCTTT. As protein: CASSFGLIERDTEAFF. This chain links TRBV21-1 with TRBJ1-1. TRBV21-1 is a pseudogene segment. The length of the CDR3 is 16 residues.

This clone was counted a few times. The DNA of the CDR3 is TGCGCCAGCAGCTTGGGGGACAGGGCTCCTCTCTCTGGAAACACCATATATTTT. It codes for CASSLGDRAPLSGNTIYF. The rearrangement uses TRBV5-1 and TRBJ1-3, with 9 bases that match TRBD1. Per the germline V gene, CDR1 is SGHRS and CDR2 is YFSETQ. V gave up 0 bases and J gave up 0 bases; unmatched junction bases: 7. The CDR3 spans 18 residues.

The V call is TRBV5-5, the J call TRBJ1-1; D might be TRBD1 (5 bases). The CDR3 length is 14 residues. V was shortened by 2 bases and J by 3 bases, with 11 bases between the two germline ends. Germline V gives CDR1 SGHKS, CDR2 YYEKEE (reference sequence). The CDR3, as DNA: TGTGCCAGCAGCTTAGGGCCGGGGGACACTGAAGCTTTCTTT. The encoded protein is CASSLGPGDTEAFF.

This clone is medium-sized within its sample. The rearrangement uses TRBV7-8 and TRBJ2-2; D is possibly TRBD2 (6 bases). CDR3 size: 16 residues. Trimming took off 4 bases at V and 2 bases at J, with 14 bases between the two ends. CDR1 is SGHVS, CDR2 FQNEAQ, per germline. CDR3 coding DNA: TGTGCCAGCAGCTCGAGCCGGGGGTTTAACACCGGGGAGCTGTTTTTT. Translated, it gives CASSSSRGFNTGELFF. Drawing the rest from reference TRBV7-8 and TRBJ2-2, the complete variable domain is GAGVSQSPRYKVAKRGQDVALRCDPISGHVSLFWYQQALGQGPEFLTYFQNEAQLDKSGLPSDRFFAERPEGSVSTLKIQRTQQEDSAVYLCASSSSRGFNTGELFFGEGSRLTVL.

This sequence joins TRBV27 and TRBJ1-4; 9 bases are a match to TRBD1. Germline V gene sequence: CDR1 MNHEY, CDR2 SMNVEV (reference sequence). This CDR3 region has 15 residues. V lost 4 bases to trimming and J lost 5 bases; unmatched junction nucleotides: 5. In nucleotides, the CDR3 is TGTGCCAGCAGTTCCCCGGGACAGGGCAATGAAAAACTGTTTTTT. Its translation is CASSSPGQGNEKLFF.

This clone has a handful of counts. V usage is TRBV6-5 and J usage is TRBJ1-2; 9 bases are shared with TRBD1. CDR3 size: 14 residues. V was pared by 10 bases and J by 4 bases, with 10 bases of the junction left unmatched. Germline V gives CDR1 MNHEY, CDR2 SVGAGI. CDR3 nucleotide sequence: TGTGCCATTAAGGCGGGACAGGGAGGCTATGGCTACACCTTC. Protein: CAIKAGQGGYGYTF.

This clone has just a few counts. This chain uses TRBV12-5 with TRBJ2-1, with D possibly TRBD2 on 6 matching bases. The germline gives CDR1 LGHNT, CDR2 FRNRAP. The CDR3 totals 16 residues. The V and J ends lost 0 bases and 4 bases respectively, with 13 bases between them. The CDR3 is CASGLVVGGAYNEQFF. CDR3 bases: TGTGCTAGTGGTTTGGTAGTGGGGGGAGCATACAATGAGCAGTTCTTC.

The chain combines TRBV5-1 with TRBJ2-1, with 7 bases fitting TRBD1. V dropped 3 bases and J dropped 4; count of bases not matched to a gene: 13. The CDR3 totals 17 residues. Germline V gene lookup returns CDR1 SGHRS and CDR2 YFSETQ. In DNA, the CDR3 is TGCGCCAGCAGCTACCGCCCGCCGGGACAGTCTTACAATGAGCAGTTCTTC. Protein product: CASSYRPPGQSYNEQFF. Full variable domain (missing parts from reference TRBV5-1 and TRBJ2-1): KAGVTQTPRYLIKTRGQQVTLSCSPISGHRSVSWYQQTPGQGLQFLFEYFSETQRNKGNFPGRFSGRQFSNSRSEMNVSTLELGDSALYLCASSYRPPGQSYNEQFFGPGTRLTVL.

The chain employs TRBV10-2 and TRBJ1-2; D is uncertain. The CDR3 totals 13 residues. With 8 bases removed from V and 5 bases from J, the gap between germline ends came to 15 bases. Germline V CDR1 and CDR2: WSHSY, SAAADI. DNA of the CDR3: TGCGCCAGCTCATCTACAGAAGATTATGGCTACACCTTC. The encoded protein is CASSSTEDYGYTF.

This chain uses TRBV5-4 with TRBJ2-2; weak D call: TRBD1 (6 bases). With 1 base removed from V and 3 bases from J, the gap between germline ends came to 10 bases. The CDR3 is made up of 15 amino acids. From germline, CDR1 is SGHNT and CDR2 YYREEE (reference sequence). The CDR3 loop reads CASSLKQGDTGELFF. The CDR3 bases are TGTGCCAGCAGCTTGAAACAGGGTGACACCGGGGAGCTGTTTTTT.

This clone came up a few times. The chain combines TRBV10-2 with TRBJ2-7; D unclear. This CDR3 has 13 residues. From germline, CDR1 is WSHSY and CDR2 SAAADI. V was clipped by 1 base and J by 6 bases, with 10 bases between them. CDR3 nucleotide sequence: TGCGCCAGCAGTGAGTTTTACTCCCTCGAGCAGTACTTC. Protein product: CASSEFYSLEQYF.

This clone was counted a few times. The chain carries TRBV6-9 and TRBJ1-2, with 9 bases aligning to TRBD1. The junction had 4 bases not matched to a gene; V was cut back by 4 bases and J by 4 bases. CDR3 size: 14 residues. Germline loops: CDR1 MNHGY, CDR2 SVAAGI. The CDR3 protein is CASSSPTGGYGYTF. The CDR3, as DNA: TGTGCCAGCAGTTCACCGACAGGGGGCTATGGCTACACCTTC.

The chain couples TRBV18 to TRBJ1-6; TRBD1 aligns across 11 bases. CDR1 and CDR2 from the germline V gene are KGHSH and LQKENI. This CDR3 is built from 16 residues. The trim removed 3 bases at V and 9 bases at J, leaving 7 bases unmatched. CDR3 residues: CASSPSGQGAGSPLHF. CDR3 nucleotides: TGTGCCAGCTCACCCTCCGGACAGGGGGCTGGTTCACCCCTCCACTTT.

V usage is TRBV7-2 and J usage is TRBJ1-2; D is unresolved. Germline V gene data show CDR1 as SGHTA and CDR2 as FQGNSA. V lost 0 bases to trimming and J lost 2 bases, with 4 bases between them. The CDR3 contains 13 residues. CDR3 amino acids: CASSLAGNYGYTF. DNA for the CDR3: TGTGCCAGCAGCTTAGCAGGGAACTATGGCTACACCTTC.

Written as DNA, the CDR3 is TGTGCCAGCTCACCACCTATTGCGGGAGGGATCCAAGAGACCCAGTACTTC. This translates into CASSPPIAGGIQETQYF. This sequence joins TRBV18 and TRBJ2-5, with 9 nucleotides matching TRBD2. The ends lost 0 bases at V and 1 base at J; junction bases unmatched: 6. CDR3 length equals 17 residues. Germline-derived CDR1 and CDR2 are KGHSH and LQKENI.

Regarding this clone: An end of the junction does not agree with germline; a read error may underlie this. The chain uses TRBV4-3 and TRBJ1-2; TRBD1 might be the D (5 bases). Germline V gene sequence: CDR1 LGHNA, CDR2 YSLEER. The CDR3 runs to 14 residues. The CDR3 region has the DNA TGCGCCAGCAGCCAAGATAGGCAGGGAGCAGCCTGGGGGTTC. Its protein is CASSQDRQGAAWGF.

The V and J genes are TRBV5-1 and TRBJ1-1; D not resolved. The CDR3 is 11 residues long. In germline, CDR1 is SGHRS, CDR2 YFSETQ. V lost 5 bases and J lost 1, with 3 bases in between. The CDR3 spells CASRRNTEAFF. The CDR3 DNA follows: TGCGCCAGCAGGCGGAACACTGAAGCTTTCTTT.